This TCR beta chain was identified during a study of identical twins. Notes on the study in general: Insertions ran lower in abundant cord blood beta clonotypes, though not in memory repertoires. Excess sharing between twins was weaker in beta out-of-frame sequences.

A template switching step contributed a universal primer site, while unique molecular identifiers were present in the cDNA. TCRdb re-derived calls from the 5' RACE reads in MiXCR, one entry per CDR3 protein. The sample shows some 1,600,000 distinct CDR3 sequences, about 30% of them seen only once. V was pared by 0 bases and J by 8 bases, with 11 bases between. The CDR3 has 14 amino acids. Healthy Caucasians alone served as donors. About this clonotype itself: Its antigen is currently unknown.

The chain combines TRBV12-3 or TRBV12-4 with TRBJ2-1, with D tentatively TRBD1 (5 bases). This TCR was sampled from a newborn girl in good health. The material sequenced was cord blood. CDR3 loop: CASSLAGPTDEQFF. The DNA for the CDR3 is TGTGCCAGCAGTTTAGCGGGGCCCACCGATGAGCAGTTCTTC.